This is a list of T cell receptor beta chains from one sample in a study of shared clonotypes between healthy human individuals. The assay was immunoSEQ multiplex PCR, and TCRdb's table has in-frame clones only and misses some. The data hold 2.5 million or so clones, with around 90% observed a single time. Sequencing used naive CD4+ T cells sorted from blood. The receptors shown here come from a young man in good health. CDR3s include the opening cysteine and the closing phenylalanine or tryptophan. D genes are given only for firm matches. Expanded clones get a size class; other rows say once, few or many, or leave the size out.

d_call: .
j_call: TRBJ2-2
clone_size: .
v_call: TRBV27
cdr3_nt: TGTGCCAGCAGTCCCAATCTCGGGGAGCTGTTTTTT
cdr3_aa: CASSPNLGELFF

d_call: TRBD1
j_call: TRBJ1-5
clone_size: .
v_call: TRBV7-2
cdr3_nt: TGTGCCAGCAGGTCCGGGACAGGGGGGGTTGCTGGCAATCAGCCCCAGCATTTT
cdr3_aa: CASRSGTGGVAGNQPQHF

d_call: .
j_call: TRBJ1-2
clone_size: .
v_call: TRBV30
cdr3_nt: TGTGCCTGGAGTGTCAGCCCTAACTATGGCTACACCTTC
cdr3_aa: CAWSVSPNYGYTF

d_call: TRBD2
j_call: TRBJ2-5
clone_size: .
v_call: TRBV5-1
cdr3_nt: TGCGCCAGCACCGTGGGAGGGCTGGAGACCCAGTACTTC
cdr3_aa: CASTVGGLETQYF

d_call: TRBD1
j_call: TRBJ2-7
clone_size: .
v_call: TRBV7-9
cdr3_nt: TGTGCCAGCAGCGAAGCAGGGGGCCCATCCTGCGAGCAGTACTTC
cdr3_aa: CASSEAGGPSCEQYF

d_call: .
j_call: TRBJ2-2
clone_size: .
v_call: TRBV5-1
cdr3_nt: TGCGCCAGCAGACCCTTAGAGGGAGTGGACACCGGGGAGCTGTTTTTT
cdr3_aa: CASRPLEGVDTGELFF

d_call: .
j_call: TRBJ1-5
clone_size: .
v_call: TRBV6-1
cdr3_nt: TGTGCCAGCAATAAGGTCGGTCGGGGCGACGGGCCCCAGCATTTT
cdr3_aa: CASNKVGRGDGPQHF

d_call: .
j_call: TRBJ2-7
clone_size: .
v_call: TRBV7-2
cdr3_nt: TGTGCCAGCAGCGTAGTGGGGGGCGCGTACGAGCAGTACTTC
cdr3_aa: CASSVVGGAYEQYF

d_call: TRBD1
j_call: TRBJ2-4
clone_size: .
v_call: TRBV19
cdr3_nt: TGTGCCAGTAGTCACAGGGGGCTTGGAAACATTCAGTACTTC
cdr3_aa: CASSHRGLGNIQYF

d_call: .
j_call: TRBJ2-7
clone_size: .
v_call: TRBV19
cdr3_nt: TGTGCCAGTAGGGGGAAAAGCTCCTACGAGCAGTACTTC
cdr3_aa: CASRGKSSYEQYF

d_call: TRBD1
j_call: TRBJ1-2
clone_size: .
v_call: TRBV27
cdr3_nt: TGTGCCAGCAGTCGACAGGGGTCCAACTATGGCTACACCTTC
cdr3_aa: CASSRQGSNYGYTF

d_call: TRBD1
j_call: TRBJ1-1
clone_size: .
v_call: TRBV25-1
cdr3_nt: TGTGCCAGCAGTCTACAGGGGGGCACTGAAGCTTTCTTT
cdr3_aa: CASSLQGGTEAFF

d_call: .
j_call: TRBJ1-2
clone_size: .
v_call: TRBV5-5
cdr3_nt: TGTGCCAGCAGCTTACAGATGGTCAACTATGGCTACACCTTC
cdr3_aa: CASSLQMVNYGYTF

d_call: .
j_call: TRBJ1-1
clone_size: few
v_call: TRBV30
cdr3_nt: TGTGCCTGGAGGCAAGGGGACTTGGCGAACACTGAAGCTTTCTTT
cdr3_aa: CAWRQGDLANTEAFF

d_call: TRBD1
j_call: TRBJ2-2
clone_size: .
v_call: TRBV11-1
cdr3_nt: TGTGCCAGCAGCGCGGACAGGGCCGGGGAGCTGTTTTTT
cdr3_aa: CASSADRAGELFF

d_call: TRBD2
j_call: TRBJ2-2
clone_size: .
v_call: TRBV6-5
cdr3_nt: TGTGCCAGCAGTAGCGGGGGGGAAGACGGGGAGCTGTTTTTT
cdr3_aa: CASSSGGEDGELFF

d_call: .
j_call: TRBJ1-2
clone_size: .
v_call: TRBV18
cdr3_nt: TGTGCCAGCTCACCGGGGCAGGGTGAGGTTAACACCTTC
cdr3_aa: CASSPGQGEVNTF

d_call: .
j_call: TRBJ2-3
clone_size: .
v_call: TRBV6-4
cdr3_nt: TGTGCCAGCAGTAAGGTGGGGTATTTT
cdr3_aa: CASSKVGYF

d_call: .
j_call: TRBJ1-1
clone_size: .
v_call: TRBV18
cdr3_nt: TGTGCCAGCTCACCGGACGAGGGCGGCACTGAAGCTTTCTTT
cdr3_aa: CASSPDEGGTEAFF

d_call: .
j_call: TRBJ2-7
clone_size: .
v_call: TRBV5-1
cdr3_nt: TGCGCCAGCAGCTACAAACAGGGTGACAACGAGCAGTACTTC
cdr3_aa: CASSYKQGDNEQYF

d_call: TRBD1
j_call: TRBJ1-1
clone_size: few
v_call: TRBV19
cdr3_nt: TGTGCCAGTAGTATCCGGAGCGGACAGGGCACTGAAGCTTTCTTT
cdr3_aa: CASSIRSGQGTEAFF

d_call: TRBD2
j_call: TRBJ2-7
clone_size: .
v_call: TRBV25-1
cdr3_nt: TGTGCCAGCAGTAAGACTAGCGGGATTCCCTACGAGCAGTACTTC
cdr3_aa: CASSKTSGIPYEQYF

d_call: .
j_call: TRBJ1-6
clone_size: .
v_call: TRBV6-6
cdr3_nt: TGTGCCAGCAGTTACTCGAGGTGGGATTCACCCCTCCACTTT
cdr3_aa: CASSYSRWDSPLHF